The clone carrying this T cell receptor (beta chain) has only a few counts. Alongside a J-beta primer mix, a sample-barcoded 5' primer served in a second PCR lasting roughly 6 to 11 cycles. TCRdb fed the 5' RACE reads into MiXCR, producing one record per CDR3 protein. The sample records 800,000 or so distinct CDR3 sequences, 55% to 65% being singletons. The data were taken from a study of blood T cells in healthy people across ages. Losses at the gene ends were 4 bases for V and 6 bases for J; bases not matched to a gene: 14. This CDR3 comprises 17 residues. CDR1 is MNHEY, CDR2 SVGEGT, per germline. This chain connects TRBV6-2 or TRBV6-3 to TRBJ2-1; 8 bases align to TRBD1. The sequence was obtained from a man aged 30-40 years in good health. Source material: blood. This CDR3 is CASSFLPQGARRNEQFF. The CDR3, as DNA: TGTGCCAGCAGTTTTTTACCCCAGGGGGCGCGTCGCAATGAGCAGTTCTTC.